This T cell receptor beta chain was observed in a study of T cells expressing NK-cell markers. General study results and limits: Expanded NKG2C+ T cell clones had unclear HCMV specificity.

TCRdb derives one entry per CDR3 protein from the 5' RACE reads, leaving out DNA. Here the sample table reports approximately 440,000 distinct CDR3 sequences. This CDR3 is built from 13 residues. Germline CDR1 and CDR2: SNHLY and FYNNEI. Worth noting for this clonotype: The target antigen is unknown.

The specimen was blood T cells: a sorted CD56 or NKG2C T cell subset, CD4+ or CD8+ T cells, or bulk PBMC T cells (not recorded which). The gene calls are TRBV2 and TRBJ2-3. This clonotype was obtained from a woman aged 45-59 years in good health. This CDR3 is CASSGGRTDTQYF.